By its share, the clone carrying this T cell receptor beta chain is large. Its antigen is not identified. The data stem from a study of persistence of HIV-infected CD4 T cells. Study information: A couple of participants gave one leukapheresis sample; others gave up to roughly 180 mL blood repeatedly.

Stimulation used around 10 ug/mL lysate from CMV-infected fibroblasts. Sorting selected CD4+ T cells upregulating both CD40 ligand and CD69. PBMCs were depleted of CD8+ T cells before stimulation. Whole-study results and caveats: Antigen-responding cells were enriched for degenerate expanded CDR3beta sequences.

The libraries were made with immunoSEQ version 4 in survey mode. TCRdb's table, derived via immunoSEQ multiplex PCR, lists solely in-frame clones and lacks some. Of roughly 7,500 clones in the sample, about 61% were seen once. Germline CDR1 and CDR2: MGHRA and YSYEKL. The CDR3 is made up of 15 amino acids. Trimming took off 4 bases at V and 7 bases at J, with 17 bases between the two ends. Here the sequenced sample was CD4+ T cells sorted from PBMCs after roughly 18-hour stimulation, taken from a patient who received antiretroviral therapy. V is TRBV4-1 and J is TRBJ1-5; TRBD1 might be the D (5 bases). The receptor's source is an adult man with HIV who was CMV-seropositive. The CDR3 reads CASSRGWGEEQPQHF. The CDR3 bases are TGCGCCAGCAGCCGGGGCTGGGGCGAAGAACAGCCCCAGCATTTT.